Described below is a single TCR beta chain sequence and its context. The CDR3 runs to 15 residues. Germline CDR1 is MDHEN and CDR2 is SYDVKM. The junction had 8 bases not matched to a gene; V was cut back by 7 bases and J by 5 bases. The sample comes from a study of blood T cell repertoires in COVID-19. Assay used: immunoSEQ multiplex PCR; TCRdb lists only in-frame clones, some missing. Here the sample spans about 310,000 clones, around 90% being singletons. Clinical history reported by participants formed the basis on which cohorts were assigned. The sequence was obtained from a man between 60 and 75 years old who had recovered from COVID-19. The V gene is TRBV28, the J gene TRBJ2-5; TRBD2 matches 12 bases. The sample was PBMCs or T cells enriched from blood (not recorded which). The CDR3 bases are TGTGCCAGCACCTCACTAGCGGGAGGTGGGGAGACCCAGTACTTC. Translating gives CASTSLAGGGETQYF.